The clone carrying this T cell receptor (beta chain) was detected a few times. Reverse transcription of about 0.5 to 1 ug RNA used random hexamers. The CDR3 of TCR beta was amplified by immunoSEQ multiplex PCR across 54 Vbeta and 13 Jbeta. TCRdb re-called the immunoSEQ multiplex PCR reads with MiXCR, one entry per CDR3 protein. The table records about 120,000 distinct CDR3 sequences, under 95% of them present only once. This CDR3 is 16 amino acids long. V was shortened by 2 bases and J by 5 bases, with 17 bases between the two germline ends. From germline, CDR1 is SGHTA and CDR2 FQGNSA. The sample is drawn from a study of CD8 T cells in Susac syndrome. TCR beta sequences were obtained from blood CD8+ and CD4+ T cells. TEMRA cells were enriched by FACS, and CD4+ and CD8+ T cells were negatively isolated.

Sequences were obtained from CD8+ T cells from PBMCs. The source of this sequence is a human donor in good health. The chain is built from TRBV7-2 and TRBJ2-3; D may be TRBD1 (5 bases). In nucleotides, the CDR3 is TGTGCCAGCAGCTTAAACGGCGGCAGGGTAGGAGATACGCAGTATTTT. It is translated as CASSLNGGRVGDTQYF. The full variable domain, in which reference TRBV7-2 and TRBJ2-3 provide the parts outside the CDR3, is GAGVSQSPSNKVTEKGKDVELRCDPISGHTALYWYRQSLGQGLEFLIYFQGNSAPDKSGLPSDRFSAERTGGSVSTLTIQRTQQEDSAVYLCASSLNGGRVGDTQYFGPGTRLTVL.